The 19 T cell receptor beta chains listed next were all sequenced from one sample in a study of tumor-infiltrating lymphocytes in primary liver carcinoma. For blood RNA, unsorted whole blood served as the source, and germline DNA was extracted too. Priming with a constant-region primer yielded TCR beta cDNA from approximately 500 ng total RNA. Library construction for TCR beta comprised three nested multiplex PCR rounds performed with slightly modified ARM-PCR. The first two PCR rounds, nine to ten cycles each, used TRBV1-TRBV30 forward primers and a C-beta reverse primer. TCRdb called the multiplex PCR reads again in MiXCR, with one record for every CDR3 protein. The sample records 330,000 or so distinct CDR3 sequences, around three fifths being singletons. Sequencing was performed on peripheral blood. Receptors originate from a man aged 35 to 55 with primary liver carcinoma and hepatitis B virus infection.

In regard to this clonotype: At one end the junction does not follow the germline gene, possibly because of a read error. This rearrangement joins TRBV11-2 to TRBJ1-2, with 7 bases identical to TRBD1. Germline V gene data show CDR1 as SGHAT and CDR2 as FQNNGV. The CDR3 is 14 residues long. The CDR3, as DNA: TGTGCCAGCAGCTTATCGCAGGGGGACTATGCCTACACCTTC. Encoded protein: CASSLSQGDYAYTF.

With respect to this clonotype: Germline and junction disagree at one end, which may indicate a read error. V is TRBV11-2 and J is TRBJ2-2; 9 nucleotides agree with TRBD1. The CDR3 has 15 amino acids. CDR1 is SGHAT and CDR2 is FQNNGV in the germline V gene. CDR3 amino acids: CASSLQGADTGELLF. CDR3 DNA: TGTGCCAGCAGTTTACAGGGGGCGGACACCGGGGAGCTGCTTTTT.

A few counts support this clonotype. The chain joins TRBV4-3 to TRBJ2-7; 12 bases map to TRBD1. Looked up from germline, CDR1 is LGHNA and CDR2 is YSLEER. With 1 base clipped from V and 9 bases from J, the junction kept 10 bases outside the gene matches. The CDR3 totals 16 residues. CDR3 amino acids: CASSQGGDRGLSGQYF. CDR3 nucleotides: TGCGCCAGCAGCCAAGGGGGGGACAGGGGGCTAAGTGGGCAGTACTTC.

On this clonotype itself: One end of the junction fails to match germline, which may point to a read error. CDR3 sequence (DNA): TGTGCCAACAGCTTAGGTTGGCCGGAGCCGGCCCAGTACTTC. Protein: CANSLGWPEPAQYF. The rearrangement joins TRBV11-2 to TRBJ2-5, with D unclear. Germline loops: CDR1 SGHAT, CDR2 FQNNGV. This CDR3 contains 14 residues.

Of note for this clonotype: A much larger clone sits a single nucleotide away, making a read error possible. This sequence joins TRBV12-3 or TRBV12-4 and TRBJ2-7, with 7 bases identical to TRBD1. The CDR3 length is 12 residues. CDR3 loop: CANSRQGWEQYF. CDR3 DNA sequence: TGTGCCAACAGTAGACAGGGTTGGGAGCAGTACTTC.

This clonotype occurred a few times. The chain employs TRBV6-5 and TRBJ2-2; D gene ambiguous. This CDR3 has 14 residues. Between the trimmed V and J ends, which lost 6 bases and 0 bases, there was a span of 8 bases. The V gene's germline CDR1 is MNHEY and CDR2 SVGAGI. This chain's CDR3 is CASSLSTNTGELFF. Here the CDR3 DNA reads TGTGCCAGCAGCCTTTCGACGAACACCGGGGAGCTGTTTTTT.

This sequence joins TRBV6-6 and TRBJ2-7; D call uncertain. The CDR3 is 13 residues long. V lost 7 bases to trimming and J lost 1 base, with 11 bases between them. Germline values: CDR1 MNHNY, CDR2 SVGAGI (reference sequence). The CDR3 DNA is TGTGCCAGCAATTATGGGCGGTCCTACGAGCAGTACTTC. Its translation is CASNYGRSYEQYF.

This chain connects TRBV11-1 to TRBJ2-7; D tentatively reads TRBD1 or TRBD2 (5 bases each). V was clipped by 6 bases and J by 4 bases, with 16 bases between them. CDR3 length: 14 amino acids. Germline loops: CDR1 SGHAT, CDR2 FQDESV (reference sequence). CDR3 sequence: CASRSGDGGYEQYF. The CDR3 bases are TGTGCCAGCAGATCTGGAGATGGGGGATACGAGCAGTACTTC. Full variable domain (remainder filled in from reference TRBV11-1 and TRBJ2-7): EAEVAQSPRYKITEKSQAVAFWCDPISGHATLYWYRQILGQGPELLVQFQDESVVDDSQLPKDRFSAERLKGVDSTLKIQPAELGDSAMYLCASRSGDGGYEQYFGPGTRLTVT.

A remark on this clonotype: Just one base apart from a much larger clone, this may be a read error. The CDR3 spells CASSRTPGVPEKLFF. CDR3 DNA: TGCGCCAGCAGCCGAACCCCAGGGGTACCTGAAAAACTGTTTTTT. V is TRBV4-1 and J is TRBJ1-4; D may be TRBD1 (6 bases). CDR1 is MGHRA and CDR2 is YSYEKL in the germline V gene. CDR3 size: 15 residues. V was trimmed by 4 bases and J by 7 bases, leaving 16 bases between them.

As for this clonotype: The junction differs from germline at one of its ends, possibly a read error. The chain uses TRBV11-2 and TRBJ2-1; D gene ambiguous. This CDR3 is 14 amino acids long. Per the germline V gene, CDR1 is SGHAT and CDR2 is FQNNGV. Here the CDR3 reads CARSFTAHYNEQFF. The CDR3, as DNA: TGTGCCAGGAGCTTCACGGCCCACTACAATGAGCAATTCTTC.

This clonotype came up many times. The chain couples TRBV12-3 or TRBV12-4 to TRBJ1-1, with D maybe TRBD1 (6 bases). This CDR3 is 14 amino acids long. Trimming removed 5 bases from V and 3 bases from J, with 13 bases in between. CDR3 sequence reads: CASSPRGHYTEAFF. CDR3 nucleotides: TGTGCCAGCAGTCCTCGGGGACACTACACTGAAGCTTTCTTT.

About this clonotype itself: A single base separates this from a much larger clone, so it may be a read error. The chain recombines TRBV7-3 with TRBJ2-6; tentatively, D is TRBD1 (5 bases). The CDR3 is 17 residues long. The V gene's germline CDR1 is SGHTA and CDR2 FQGTGA. The chain's CDR3 is CASSLTFRAPGANILTF. In DNA form, the CDR3 reads TGTGCCAGCAGCTTAACGTTTCGGGCCCCTGGGGCCAACATCCTGACTTTC.

Points on this clonotype: This may be a read error, as it is one base from a much larger clone. Since no conserved phenylalanine or tryptophan closes the CDR3, a read error is the likely cause. The rearrangement uses TRBV5-1 and TRBJ2-3; TRBD1 or TRBD2 may be the D gene (5 bases each). Germline-derived CDR1 and CDR2 are SGHRS and YFSETQ. The CDR3 runs to 14 residues. Deletions cut 3 bases from V and 4 bases from J, with 12 bases between. CDR3 bases: TGCGCCAGCAGCTCTCAGACAGCGGCAGATACGCAGTATTAT. Translating gives CASSSQTAADTQYY.

With respect to this clonotype: Just one base apart from a much larger clone, this may be a read error. The genes are TRBV5-5 and TRBJ2-7; D perhaps matches TRBD1 (6 bases). The CDR3 extends over 14 amino acids. V was cut by 4 bases and J by 8 bases, with 19 bases left in between. The germline V gene has CDR1 SGHKS and CDR2 YYEKEE (reference sequence). CDR3 in DNA: TGTGCCAGCAGCCCGGACCCGTTAGGGGACAAGCAGTACTTC. Translated, it gives CASSPDPLGDKQYF.

This clonotype has a handful of counts. This sequence joins TRBV7-9 and TRBJ2-2; the D is unclear. CDR1 is SEHNR and CDR2 is FQNEAQ in the germline V gene (reference sequence). V shed 5 bases and J shed 2 bases, with 15 bases lying between them. The CDR3 contains 16 residues. Here the CDR3 DNA reads TGTGCCAGCAGCCCTTTGGGCCAGCTAAACACCGGGGAGCTGTTTTTT. This codes for CASSPLGQLNTGELFF.

A few counts support this clonotype. V usage is TRBV28 and J usage is TRBJ2-3; D not resolved. V was trimmed by 5 bases and J by 5 bases, leaving 8 bases between them. Germline V gene sequence: CDR1 MDHEN, CDR2 SYDVKM. The CDR3 spans 12 residues. CDR3 sequence (DNA): TGTGCCAGCAGTCCCCATGGAGATACGCAGTATTTT. Protein product: CASSPHGDTQYF.

In the case of this clonotype: One end of the junction varies from germline; a read error may be responsible. V is TRBV11-2 and J is TRBJ2-7; a possible D gene is TRBD2 (6 bases). CDR3 length: 14 residues. The germline gives CDR1 SGHAT, CDR2 FQNNGV. The CDR3: CASSALTGDYEQNF. The CDR3 DNA sequence: TGTGCCAGCAGCGCCCTAACGGGAGACTACGAGCAGAACTTC. The full variable domain, with the rest looked up from reference TRBV11-2 and TRBJ2-7, is EAGVAQSPRYKIIEKRQSVAFWCNPISGHATLYWYQQILGQGPKLLIQFQNNGVVDDSQLPKDRFSAERLKGVDSTLKIQPAKLEDSAVYLCASSALTGDYEQNFGPGTRLTVT.

For this clonotype: Just one base apart from a much larger clone, this may be a read error. The rearrangement uses TRBV5-6 and TRBJ2-1, with D possibly TRBD1 on 5 matching bases. V lost 6 bases and J 8 bases, leaving 18 bases between the germline ends. Germline V gene sequence: CDR1 SGHDT, CDR2 YYEEEE. This CDR3 is 14 amino acids long. This CDR3 reads CASTLGALGDEQFF. In nucleotides, the CDR3 is TGTGCCAGCACCTTAGGGGCGCTGGGCGATGAGCAGTTCTTC. Full variable domain (outside the CDR3, taken from reference TRBV5-6 and TRBJ2-1): DAGVTQSPTHLIKTRGQQVTLRCSPKSGHDTVSWYQQALGQGPQFIFQYYEEEERQRGNFPDRFSGHQFPNYSSELNVNALLLGDSALYLCASTLGALGDEQFFGPGTRLTVL.

This CDR3 reads CASRNPGSNEQFF. DNA of the CDR3: TGTGCCAGCAGAAACCCCGGTTCAAACGAGCAGTTCTTC. The chain combines TRBV12-3 or TRBV12-4 with TRBJ2-1; D gene unclear. The V end lost 6 bases, the J end lost 10 bases, and 16 bases lay between the germline ends. The CDR3 contains 13 residues.